This T cell receptor (beta chain) was profiled in a study of shared clonotypes between healthy human individuals. As regards this clone: What it binds is unknown.

Between the trimmed V and J ends, which lost 0 bases and 6 bases, there was a span of 15 bases. CDR1 and CDR2 from the germline V gene are MNHEY and SVGAGI. CDR3 length equals 16 residues. Method: immunoSEQ multiplex PCR; TCRdb's copy keeps in-frame clones and lacks some. The repertoire holds fewer than 2.5 million clones, with roughly 93% as singletons. Study results and caveats: Non-shared clonotypes had lower generation probabilities than clonotypes shared by all four sorted-subset donors.

The rearrangement joins TRBV6-5 to TRBJ2-1; D remains unclear. The sequence was collected from a man between 18 and 35 years old in good health. Some clones in this sample may be carry-over from other donors' samples. Sequenced material: naive CD4+ T cells from PBMCs. Subset given: CD45RA+ positively selected. The CDR3 sequence is CASSYSPWQAGNEQFF. CDR3 DNA: TGTGCCAGCAGTTACTCCCCGTGGCAGGCAGGCAATGAGCAGTTCTTC.